This T cell receptor (beta chain) came from a study of post-analysis software for immune sequencing data. About the study: Disease trajectories encompassed relapsing-remitting, secondary progressive and progressive-relapsing multiple sclerosis. Study findings and constraints: Versus controls, multiple sclerosis patients showed significantly lower diversity (normalized Chao1). Higher frequency in patients than in controls was seen for about five TRBV segments, with TRBV5-6, TRBV5-1 and TRBV20-1 among them. F measure grouped same-batch samples tightly together.

Concerning this clonotype itself: Its antigen remains unidentified.

The TCR beta cDNA libraries carried unique molecular identifiers. Approximately 0.5 million cDNA molecules were recovered from an input of about 1 to 10 million T cells. Each CDR3 protein is one row after TCRdb ran MiXCR on the PCR reads. Here the sample spans roughly 870,000 distinct CDR3 sequences, roughly 58% being singletons. This CDR3 has 15 residues. Germline loops: CDR1 SGHKS, CDR2 YYEKEE (reference sequence). Trimming stripped 4 bases from V and 6 bases from J, with 17 bases between. The chain uses TRBV5-5 and TRBJ2-1, with unresolved D. This TCR was sampled from a girl aged 10 to 17 with multiple sclerosis. The sequencing input was blood. The CDR3 sequence is CASSQGSGPGNEQFF. The CDR3 DNA follows: TGTGCCAGCAGCCAAGGATCGGGTCCTGGCAATGAGCAGTTCTTC.